The 3 T cell receptor beta chains below come from one sample, sequenced in a study of identical twins. TCRdb passed the 5' RACE reads through MiXCR, listing each CDR3 protein once. The sample holds 1.5 million to 2 million distinct CDR3 sequences; about 32% are singletons and the top ten take about 0.25%. Sequenced material: cord blood. Every receptor here comes from a newborn girl in good health.

This clonotype came up once. V gene TRBV5-1 combines with J gene TRBJ1-1; D not resolved. This CDR3 is 13 amino acids long. CDR1 and CDR2 from the germline V gene are SGHRS and YFSETQ. V lost 4 bases and J 1 base, leaving 8 bases between the germline ends. The CDR3 bases are TGCGCCAGCAGCGGGAGCACGAACACTGAAGCTTTCTTT. As protein: CASSGSTNTEAFF.

This clonotype appeared a single time. The V call is TRBV20-1, the J call TRBJ2-7; D not resolved. Trimming pared 4 bases from V and 7 bases from J, leaving 17 bases between. CDR1 is DFQATT, CDR2 SNEGSKA, per germline (reference sequence). This CDR3 is built from 13 residues. The CDR3 region has the DNA TGCAGTGCTATGCTCATCTCCATCAGGGAGCAGTACTTC. Protein product: CSAMLISIREQYF.

The chain links TRBV7-6 to TRBJ1-2; 7 bases fit TRBD1. Trimming cost V 5 bases and J 4 bases; bases outside gene matches: 13. Germline V CDR1 and CDR2: SGHVS, FNYEAQ. CDR3 length: 16 amino acids. The CDR3 is CASSPGTAVFPYGYTF. CDR3 DNA sequence: TGTGCCAGCAGCCCCGGGACAGCGGTCTTTCCCTATGGCTACACCTTC.